A single sample gave rise to the 5 T cell receptor beta chains below, sequenced in a study of blood T cell repertoires in COVID-19. Method: immunoSEQ multiplex PCR; TCRdb's copy keeps in-frame clones and lacks some. This table holds hundreds of thousands of clones, around nine tenths found once. Sequencing was carried out using peripheral blood. Receptors were obtained from a woman aged 55 to 70 who had recovered from COVID-19.

The chain links TRBV4-2 to TRBJ2-5; 16 bases align to TRBD2. The CDR3 sequence is 20 residues long. V dropped 4 bases and J dropped 0; count of bases not matched to a gene: 11. CDR1 and CDR2 from the germline V gene are LGHNA and YNFKEQ. In DNA, the CDR3 is TGTGCCAGCAGCCTAGGGCCTAGGGGACTAGCGGGGGGGAACCAAGAGACCCAGTACTTC. Amino acids: CASSLGPRGLAGGNQETQYF.

The rearrangement uses TRBV6-2 or TRBV6-3 and TRBJ1-5; no reliable D call. Germline values: CDR1 MNHEY, CDR2 SVGEGT. The CDR3 has 14 residues. The V and J ends lost 6 bases and 9 bases respectively, with 18 bases between them. In DNA, the CDR3 is TGTGCCAGCAGCCACCCGGGTGGCTACGGGCCCCAGCATTTT. Translation: CASSHPGGYGPQHF.

The CDR3 DNA sequence: TGTGCCAGCAGCTTATACGACACTGACTATGGCTACACCTTC. Residues: CASSLYDTDYGYTF. This sequence joins TRBV7-2 and TRBJ1-2; no definite D call. The CDR3 covers 14 residues. The ends were cut back, 2 bases at V and 3 bases at J, with 10 bases in the middle. Germline CDR1 reads SGHTA; CDR2 reads FQGNSA. The entire variable domain, with the rest obtained from reference TRBV7-2 and TRBJ1-2, is as follows: GAGVSQSPSNKVTEKGKDVELRCDPISGHTALYWYRQSLGQGLEFLIYFQGNSAPDKSGLPSDRFSAERTGGSVSTLTIQRTQQEDSAVYLCASSLYDTDYGYTFGSGTRLTVV.

The chain uses TRBV4-3 and TRBJ1-1; a weak D match, TRBD1 (5 bases). Between the trimmed V and J ends, which lost 5 bases and 8 bases, there was a span of 12 bases. Germline CDR1 reads LGHNA; CDR2 reads YSLEER. The CDR3 has 12 amino acids. As DNA, the CDR3 is TGCGCCAGCAGCGAAGGGGCCAGAGAAGCTTTCTTT. It is translated as CASSEGAREAFF.

The chain links TRBV7-2 to TRBJ1-2, with 7 bases fitting TRBD1. Germline V gene data show CDR1 as SGHTA and CDR2 as FQGNSA. Trimming at V came to 2 bases and at J to 4 bases, leaving 7 bases not matched to a gene. The CDR3 totals 15 residues. For the CDR3, the DNA is TGTGCCAGCAGCTTAAAAGGAGGGGGCGCCTATGGCTACACCTTC. Its protein product is CASSLKGGGAYGYTF. The whole variable domain, remainder taken from reference TRBV7-2 and TRBJ1-2, is GAGVSQSPSNKVTEKGKDVELRCDPISGHTALYWYRQSLGQGLEFLIYFQGNSAPDKSGLPSDRFSAERTGGSVSTLTIQRTQQEDSAVYLCASSLKGGGAYGYTFGSGTRLTVV.